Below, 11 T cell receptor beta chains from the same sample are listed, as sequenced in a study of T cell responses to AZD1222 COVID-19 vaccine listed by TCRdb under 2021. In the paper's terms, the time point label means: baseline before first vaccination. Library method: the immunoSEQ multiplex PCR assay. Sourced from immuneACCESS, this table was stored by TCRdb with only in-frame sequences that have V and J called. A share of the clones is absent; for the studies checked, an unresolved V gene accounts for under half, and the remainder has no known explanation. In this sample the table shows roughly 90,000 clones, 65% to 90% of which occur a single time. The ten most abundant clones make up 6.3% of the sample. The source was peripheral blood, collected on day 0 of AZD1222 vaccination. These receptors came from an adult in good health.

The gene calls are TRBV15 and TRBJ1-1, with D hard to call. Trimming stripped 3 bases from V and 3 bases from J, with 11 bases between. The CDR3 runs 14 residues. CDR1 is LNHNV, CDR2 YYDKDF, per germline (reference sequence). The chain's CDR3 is CATSRGAKYTEAFF. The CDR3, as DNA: TGTGCCACCAGCAGGGGTGCCAAGTACACTGAAGCTTTCTTT.

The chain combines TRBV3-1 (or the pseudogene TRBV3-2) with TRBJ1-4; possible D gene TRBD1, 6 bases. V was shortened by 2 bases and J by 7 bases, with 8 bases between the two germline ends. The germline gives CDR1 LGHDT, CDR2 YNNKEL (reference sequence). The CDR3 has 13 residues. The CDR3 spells CASSQFRGEKLFF. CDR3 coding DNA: TGTGCCAGCAGCCAATTCAGGGGTGAAAAACTGTTTTTT.

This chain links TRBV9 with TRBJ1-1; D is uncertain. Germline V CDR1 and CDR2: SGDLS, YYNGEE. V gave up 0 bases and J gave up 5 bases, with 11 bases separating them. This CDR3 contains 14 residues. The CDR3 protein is CASSVVAELTEAFF. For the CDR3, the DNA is TGTGCCAGCAGCGTAGTGGCAGAGTTAACTGAAGCTTTCTTT.

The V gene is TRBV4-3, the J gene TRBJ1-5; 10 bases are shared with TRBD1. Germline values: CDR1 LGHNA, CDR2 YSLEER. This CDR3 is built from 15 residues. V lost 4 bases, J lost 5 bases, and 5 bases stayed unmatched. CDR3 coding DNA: TGCGCCAGCAGCCGGGACAGGGGTTTTGATCAGCCCCAGCATTTT. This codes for CASSRDRGFDQPQHF.

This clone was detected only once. CDR3 protein: CASSITGGGHEQYF. The CDR3 bases are TGTGCCAGTAGTATCACAGGGGGAGGACACGAGCAGTACTTC. The chain is built from TRBV19 and TRBJ2-7; 8 bases align to TRBD1. Germline trimming cut 3 bases from V and 5 bases from J; bases unmatched to any gene: 6. CDR1 LNHDA and CDR2 SQIVND come from the germline V gene (reference sequence). This CDR3 spans 14 amino acids.

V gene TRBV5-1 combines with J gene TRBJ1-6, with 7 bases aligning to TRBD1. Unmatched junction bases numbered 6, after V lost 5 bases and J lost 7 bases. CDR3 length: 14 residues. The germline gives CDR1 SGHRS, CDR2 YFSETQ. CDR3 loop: CASSTGTENSPLHF. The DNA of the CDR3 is TGCGCCAGCAGTACCGGGACAGAAAATTCACCCCTCCACTTT.

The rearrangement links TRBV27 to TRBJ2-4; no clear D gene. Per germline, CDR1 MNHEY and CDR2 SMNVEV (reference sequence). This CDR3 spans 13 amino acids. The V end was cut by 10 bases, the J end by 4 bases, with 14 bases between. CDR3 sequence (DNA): TGTGCCACCCTGCCTGGCAGGAAAAACATTCAGTACTTC. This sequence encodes CATLPGRKNIQYF.

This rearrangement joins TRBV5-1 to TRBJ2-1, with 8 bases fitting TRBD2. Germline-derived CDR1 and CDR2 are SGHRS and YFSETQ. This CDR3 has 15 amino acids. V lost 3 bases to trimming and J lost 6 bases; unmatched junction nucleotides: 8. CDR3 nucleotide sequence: TGCGCCAGCAGCTCCGGGACTAGAGGCTCCAATGAGCAGTTCTTC. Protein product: CASSSGTRGSNEQFF.

The CDR3 sequence is CASSLATGRPTNEKLFF. The CDR3, as DNA: TGCGCCAGCAGCTTGGCTACGGGAAGACCCACTAATGAAAAACTGTTTTTT. This chain links TRBV5-1 with TRBJ1-4, with D hard to call. The CDR3 has 17 residues. The germline V gene encodes CDR1 SGHRS and CDR2 YFSETQ. V lost 0 bases and J 2 bases, leaving 14 bases between the germline ends.

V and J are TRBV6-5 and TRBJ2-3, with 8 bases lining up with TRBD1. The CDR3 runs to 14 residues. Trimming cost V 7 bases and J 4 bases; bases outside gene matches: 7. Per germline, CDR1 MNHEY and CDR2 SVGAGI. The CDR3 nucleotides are TGTGCCAGCATTGGGGCAGGGGGCTCAGATACGCAGTATTTT. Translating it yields CASIGAGGSDTQYF.

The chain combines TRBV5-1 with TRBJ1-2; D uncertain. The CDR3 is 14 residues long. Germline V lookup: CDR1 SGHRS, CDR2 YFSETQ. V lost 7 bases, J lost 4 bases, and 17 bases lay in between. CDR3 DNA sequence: TGCGCCAGCGCCATTTCGGCAGACGGCTATGGCTACACCTTC. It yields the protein CASAISADGYGYTF.